These 8 T cell receptor beta chains were all obtained from the same sample, sequenced in a study of shared clonotypes between healthy human individuals. The data were produced by immunoSEQ multiplex PCR, yet TCRdb's version contains in-frame clones alone and is incomplete. The sample lists some 700,000 clones, 90% occurring once. Sequencing used memory CD8+ T cells from PBMCs. Subset: CD45RO+ cells pooled with CCR7-negative TemRA cells. These receptors were obtained from a young man in good health. Some clones in this sample may be carry-over from other donors' samples.

The chain is built from TRBV9 and TRBJ2-7; no reliable D call. Germline CDR1 SGDLS, CDR2 YYNGEE. The CDR3 spans 14 residues. The V end was cut by 4 bases, the J end by 3 bases, with 14 bases between. The CDR3 reads CASSLSGSDYEQYF. The CDR3 DNA is TGTGCCAGCAGCCTCTCAGGTTCTGACTACGAGCAGTACTTC. The variable domain in full, with the rest retrieved from reference TRBV9 and TRBJ2-7, is DSGVTQTPKHLITATGQRVTLRCSPRSGDLSVYWYQQSLDQGLQFLIQYYNGEERAKGNILERFSAQQFPDLHSELNLSSLELGDSALYFCASSLSGSDYEQYFGPGTRLTVT.

The chain links TRBV5-4 to TRBJ1-1; no clear D. Germline V CDR1 and CDR2: SGHNT, YYREEE (reference sequence). CDR3 length: 12 residues. V was pared by 0 bases and J by 11 bases, with 11 bases between. The CDR3: CASSLGGPQAFF. In DNA, the CDR3 is TGTGCCAGCAGCTTGGGGGGTCCCCAGGCTTTCTTT. The full variable domain, completed using reference TRBV5-4 and TRBJ1-1, is ETGVTQSPTHLIKTRGQQVTLRCSSQSGHNTVSWYQQALGQGPQFIFQYYREEENGRGNFPPRFSGLQFPNYSSELNVNALELDDSALYLCASSLGGPQAFFGQGTRLTVV.

This clone was detected only a few times. The chain uses TRBV28 and TRBJ2-1; 9 nucleotides agree with TRBD2. V was pared by 4 bases and J by 0 bases, with 25 bases of the junction left unmatched. This CDR3 spans 23 amino acids. Germline CDR1 is MDHEN and CDR2 is SYDVKM. The CDR3 DNA reads as TGTGCCAGCAGTTCATCCGGGACTAGCTCAAAATCCCAACTGGAAAGCTCCTACAATGAGCAGTTCTTC. It is translated as CASSSSGTSSKSQLESSYNEQFF.

This chain connects TRBV5-4 to TRBJ1-1; unclear D gene. The germline gives CDR1 SGHNT, CDR2 YYREEE (reference sequence). This CDR3 spans 13 amino acids. Trimming cost V 7 bases and J 4 bases, with 14 bases left between them. For the CDR3, the DNA is TGTGCCAGCCGAGGTTCTGCGAGCACTGAAGCTTTCTTT. It codes for CASRGSASTEAFF.

This chain connects TRBV5-6 to TRBJ2-4; the D is unclear. CDR3 length: 14 amino acids. Germline assignment: CDR1 SGHDT and CDR2 YYEEEE. Trimming took 0 bases from V and 5 from J, leaving 9 bases between them. CDR3: CASSLGPTQNIQYF. CDR3 coding DNA: TGTGCCAGCAGCTTGGGGCCTACACAAAACATTCAGTACTTC.

This chain links TRBV7-9 with TRBJ2-1; possibly TRBD1 for D (6 bases). Trimming removed 3 bases from V and 10 bases from J, with 10 bases in between. The CDR3 totals 12 residues. Per germline, CDR1 SEHNR and CDR2 FQNEAQ (reference sequence). The CDR3 here is CASSFGTPEQFF. The CDR3 DNA follows: TGTGCCAGCAGCTTCGGGACACCCGAGCAGTTCTTC. Using reference TRBV7-9 and TRBJ2-1 for the parts outside the CDR3, the full variable domain is DTGVSQNPRHKITKRGQNVTFRCDPISEHNRLYWYRQTLGQGPEFLTYFQNEAQLEKSRLLSDRFSAERPKGSFSTLEIQRTEQGDSAMYLCASSFGTPEQFFGPGTRLTVL.

The rearrangement joins TRBV29-1 to TRBJ2-5; 10 bases are a match to TRBD1. The CDR3 has 16 residues. J was trimmed by 5 bases and V by 3 bases; bases with no gene match: 12. CDR1 and CDR2 (germline): SQVTM, ANQGSEA. In DNA form, the CDR3 reads TGCAGCGTTGATGAAATCGGGACAGGGGTGTCGGAGACCCAGTACTTC. It is translated as CSVDEIGTGVSETQYF.

In nucleotides, the CDR3 is TGTGCCAGCAGTTATGTTTACTACGAGCAGTACTTC. Translation gives CASSYVYYEQYF. V and J are TRBV28 and TRBJ2-7; D gene unclear. From germline, CDR1 is MDHEN and CDR2 SYDVKM. CDR3 length: 12 residues. V was trimmed by 4 bases and J by 3 bases, leaving 7 bases between them.